One sample yielded the 7 T cell receptor beta chains listed below, sequenced in a study of T cells of healthy individuals. TCRdb redid the calling of the 5' RACE reads with MiXCR, one entry per CDR3 protein. This sample has 65,000 to 95,000 distinct CDR3 sequences, with about 5% found just once. These receptors all come from a female donor in good health.

This clonotype was seen repeatedly, ten times or more. The chain joins TRBV10-2 to TRBJ1-1; 7 bases are a match to TRBD1. This CDR3 region has 13 residues. With V trimmed by 5 bases and J by 4 bases, 4 bases remained unmatched. Germline V lookup: CDR1 WSHSY, CDR2 SAAADI. CDR3 amino acids: CASSTDRATEAFF. CDR3 nucleotide sequence: TGCGCCAGCAGTACTGACAGGGCCACTGAAGCTTTCTTT.

This clonotype was seen at least ten times. The chain recombines TRBV7-2 with TRBJ2-7, with 7 bases matching TRBD2. This CDR3 contains 15 residues. Trimming cost V 1 base and J 1 base; bases outside gene matches: 4. Germline CDR1 is SGHTA and CDR2 is FQGNSA. The CDR3 nucleotides are TGTGCCAGCAGCTTAGATCTGCGGGGGTCCTACGAGCAGTACTTC. The encoded protein is CASSLDLRGSYEQYF.

Note on this clonotype: A much larger clone lies one base from this, so it may be a read error. The chain has TRBV19 and TRBJ2-7; 9 nucleotides align to TRBD2. Looked up from germline, CDR1 is LNHDA and CDR2 is SQIVND (reference sequence). J gave up 2 bases and V 3 bases, and 14 bases lay outside the gene matches. CDR3 length: 18 residues. Here the CDR3 DNA reads TGTGCCAGTAGTATCGATCTCCCCGGGACTAGCTGTCCCTACGAGCAGTACTTC. It specifies CASSIDLPGTSCPYEQYF.

This clonotype occurred many times. This chain links TRBV7-2 with TRBJ1-2; TRBD1 agrees at 7 bases. The CDR3 has 14 amino acids. V lost 5 bases and J lost 4; bases outside the gene matches: 7. In germline, CDR1 is SGHTA, CDR2 FQGNSA. This CDR3 is CASSTVQGVYGYTF. CDR3 sequence (DNA): TGTGCCAGCAGCACGGTCCAGGGGGTCTATGGCTACACCTTC.

This clonotype was observed a handful of times. The rearrangement links TRBV20-1 to TRBJ2-1; possibly TRBD2 for D (6 bases). The V and J ends lost 4 bases and 1 base respectively, with 11 bases between them. Germline loops: CDR1 DFQATT, CDR2 SNEGSKA (reference sequence). The CDR3 loop spans 14 amino acids. The CDR3 loop reads CSANSGESYNEQFF. Here the CDR3 DNA reads TGCAGTGCTAATTCGGGAGAATCCTACAATGAGCAGTTCTTC.

Turning to this clonotype: Given a much more abundant clone one base away, this may be a read error. The chain couples TRBV28 to TRBJ2-7, with no clear D. Germline-derived CDR1 and CDR2 are MDHEN and SYDVKM. The CDR3 has 14 amino acids. V was pared by 6 bases and J by 2 bases, with 14 bases between. The CDR3 region has the DNA TGTGCCAGCAGCCCGGCCTCTAGTACCTACGAGCAGTACTTC. This encodes CASSPASSTYEQYF.

This clonotype showed up many times. The CDR3 nucleotides read TGTGCCTGGAGTCTTCCCCACAGGGGTTGGAGTAGGACTGAAGCTTTCTTT. This encodes CAWSLPHRGWSRTEAFF. V is TRBV30 and J is TRBJ1-1; 7 bases map to TRBD1. This CDR3 region has 17 residues. V shed 2 bases and J 5 bases; nucleotides not matched to a gene: 17. CDR1 is GTSNPN and CDR2 is SVGIG in the germline V gene (reference sequence). The whole variable domain, filled in from reference TRBV30 and TRBJ1-1, reads SQTIHQWPATLVQPVGSPLSLECTVEGTSNPNLYWYRQAAGRGLQLLFYSVGIGQISSEVPQNLSASRPQDRQFILSSKKLLLSDSGFYLCAWSLPHRGWSRTEAFFGQGTRLTVV.